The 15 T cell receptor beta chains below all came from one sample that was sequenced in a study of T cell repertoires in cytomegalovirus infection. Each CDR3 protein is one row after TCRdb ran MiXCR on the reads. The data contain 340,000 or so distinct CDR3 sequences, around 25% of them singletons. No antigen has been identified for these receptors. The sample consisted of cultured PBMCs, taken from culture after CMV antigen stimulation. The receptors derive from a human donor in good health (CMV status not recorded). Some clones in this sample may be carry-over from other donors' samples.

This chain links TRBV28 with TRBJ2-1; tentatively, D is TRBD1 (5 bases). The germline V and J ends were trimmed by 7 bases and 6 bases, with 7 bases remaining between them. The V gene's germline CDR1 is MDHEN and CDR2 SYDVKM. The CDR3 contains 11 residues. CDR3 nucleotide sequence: TGTGCCAGCATCAGGGCCAATGAGCAGTTCTTC. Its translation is CASIRANEQFF. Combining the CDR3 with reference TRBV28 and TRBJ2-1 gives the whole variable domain DVKVTQSSRYLVKRTGEKVFLECVQDMDHENMFWYRQDPGLGLRLIYFSYDVKMKEKGDIPEGYSVSREKKERFSLILESASTNQTSMYLCASIRANEQFFGPGTRLTVL.

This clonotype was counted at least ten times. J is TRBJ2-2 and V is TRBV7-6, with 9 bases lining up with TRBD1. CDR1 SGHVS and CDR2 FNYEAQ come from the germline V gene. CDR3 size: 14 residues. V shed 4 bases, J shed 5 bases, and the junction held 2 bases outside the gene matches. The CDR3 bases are TGTGCCAGCAGCTGGACAGGGGTAACCGGGGAGCTGTTTTTT. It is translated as CASSWTGVTGELFF.

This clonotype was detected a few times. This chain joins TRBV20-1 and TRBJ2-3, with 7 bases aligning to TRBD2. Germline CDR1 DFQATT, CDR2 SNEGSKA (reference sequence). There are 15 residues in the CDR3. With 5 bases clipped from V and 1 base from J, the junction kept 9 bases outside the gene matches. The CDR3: CSAPTSFLGTDTQYF. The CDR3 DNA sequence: TGCAGTGCTCCGACTAGCTTTTTGGGCACAGATACGCAGTATTTT.

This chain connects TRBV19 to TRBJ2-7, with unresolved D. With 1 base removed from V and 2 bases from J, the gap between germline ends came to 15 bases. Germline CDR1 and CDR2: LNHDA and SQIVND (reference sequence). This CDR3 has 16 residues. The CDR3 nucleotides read TGTGCCAGTAGTATAGGACCAAGGCTAGAGGCCTACGAGCAGTACGTC. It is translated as CASSIGPRLEAYEQYV.

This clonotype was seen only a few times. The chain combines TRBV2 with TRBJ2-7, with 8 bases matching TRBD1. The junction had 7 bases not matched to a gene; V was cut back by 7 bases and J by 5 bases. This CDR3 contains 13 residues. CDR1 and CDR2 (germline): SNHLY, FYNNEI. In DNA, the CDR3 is TGTGCCAGCATAGAGACAGGGGAAGACGAGCAGTACTTC. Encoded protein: CASIETGEDEQYF.

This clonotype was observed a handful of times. In DNA, the CDR3 is TGTGCCAGCAGCGAGGGGGGGGGGGATACGCAGTATTTT. Amino acid sequence: CASSEGGGDTQYF. The chain recombines TRBV13 with TRBJ2-3; TRBD2 is a possible D gene (7 bases). CDR3 length: 13 amino acids. V dropped 5 bases and J dropped 6 bases, with 12 bases sitting between them. Germline V CDR1 and CDR2: PRHDT, FYEKMQ (reference sequence).

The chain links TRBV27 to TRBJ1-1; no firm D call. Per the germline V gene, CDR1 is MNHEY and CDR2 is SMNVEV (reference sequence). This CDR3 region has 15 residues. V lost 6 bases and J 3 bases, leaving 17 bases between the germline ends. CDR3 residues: CASRSPPGVYTEAFF. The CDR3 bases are TGTGCCAGCAGATCCCCCCCCGGGGTCTACACTGAAGCTTTCTTT.

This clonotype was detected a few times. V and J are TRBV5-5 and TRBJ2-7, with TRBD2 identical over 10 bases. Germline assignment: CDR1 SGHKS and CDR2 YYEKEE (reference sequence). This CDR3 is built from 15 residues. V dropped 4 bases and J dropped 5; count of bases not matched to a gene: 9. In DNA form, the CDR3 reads TGTGCCAGCAGCCGACCTCTAGCGGGAGACCACGAGCAGTACTTC. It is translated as CASSRPLAGDHEQYF.

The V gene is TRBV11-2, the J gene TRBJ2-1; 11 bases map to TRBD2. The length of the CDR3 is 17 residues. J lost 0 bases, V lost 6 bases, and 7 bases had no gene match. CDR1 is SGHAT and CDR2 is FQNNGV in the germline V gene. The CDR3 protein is CASSLFTSGSSYNEQFF. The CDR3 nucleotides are TGTGCCAGCAGTCTTTTCACTAGCGGGAGCTCCTACAATGAGCAGTTCTTC.

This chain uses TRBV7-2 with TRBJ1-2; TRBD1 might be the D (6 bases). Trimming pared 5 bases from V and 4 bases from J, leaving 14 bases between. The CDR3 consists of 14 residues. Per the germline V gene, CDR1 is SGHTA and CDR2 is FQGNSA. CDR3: CASSITGFRYGYTF. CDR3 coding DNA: TGTGCCAGCAGCATTACAGGGTTCCGCTATGGCTACACCTTC.

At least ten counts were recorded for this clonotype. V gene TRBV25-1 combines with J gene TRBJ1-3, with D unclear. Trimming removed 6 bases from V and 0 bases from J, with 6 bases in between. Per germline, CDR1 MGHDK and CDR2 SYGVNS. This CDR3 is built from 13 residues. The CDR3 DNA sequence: TGTGCCAGCAGCCAGCCCTCTGGAAACACCATATATTTT. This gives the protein CASSQPSGNTIYF.

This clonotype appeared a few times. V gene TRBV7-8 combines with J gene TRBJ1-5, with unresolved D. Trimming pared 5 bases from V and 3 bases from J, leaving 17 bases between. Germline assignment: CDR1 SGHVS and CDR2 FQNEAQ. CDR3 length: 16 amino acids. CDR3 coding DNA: TGTGCCAGCAGCCTAGTCCAAGACGGACCCAATCAGCCCCAGCATTTT. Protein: CASSLVQDGPNQPQHF.

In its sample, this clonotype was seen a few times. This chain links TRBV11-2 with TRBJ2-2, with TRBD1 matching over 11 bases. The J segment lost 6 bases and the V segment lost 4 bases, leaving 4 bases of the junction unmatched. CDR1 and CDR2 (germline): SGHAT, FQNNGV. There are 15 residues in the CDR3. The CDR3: CASSSDRGRPGELFF. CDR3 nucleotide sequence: TGTGCCAGCAGCTCGGACAGGGGGCGACCCGGGGAGCTGTTTTTT.

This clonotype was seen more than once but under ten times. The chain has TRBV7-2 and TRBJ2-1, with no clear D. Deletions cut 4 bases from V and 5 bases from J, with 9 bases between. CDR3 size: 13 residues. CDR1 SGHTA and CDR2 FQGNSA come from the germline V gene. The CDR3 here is CASSSYRNNEQFF. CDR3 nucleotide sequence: TGTGCCAGCAGCTCCTACAGAAACAATGAGCAGTTCTTC.

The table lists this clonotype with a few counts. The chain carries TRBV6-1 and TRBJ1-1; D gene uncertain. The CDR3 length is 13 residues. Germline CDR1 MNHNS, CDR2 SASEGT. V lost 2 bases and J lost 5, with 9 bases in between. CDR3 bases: TGTGCCAGCAGTGAACACCCTCGGACTGAAGCTTTCTTT. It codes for CASSEHPRTEAFF.